What follows describes a single T cell receptor beta chain. Libraries were prepared by immunoSEQ multiplex PCR; TCRdb keeps only in-frame clonotypes and omits some of them. The profile shows 330,000 or so clones, roughly 90% of them singletons. V was trimmed by 1 base and J by 2 bases, leaving 18 bases between them. This CDR3 comprises 17 residues. Germline V lookup: CDR1 SEHNR, CDR2 FQNEAQ (reference sequence). This specimen comes from a study of blood T cell repertoires in COVID-19. The chain carries TRBV7-9 and TRBJ2-7; perhaps TRBD2 as D (6 bases). The sequence derives from a young woman who had recovered from COVID-19. Input material: PBMCs or T cells enriched from blood (not recorded which). This chain's CDR3 is CASSLVRESREAYEQYF. CDR3 in DNA: TGTGCCAGCAGCTTAGTCCGTGAATCCAGGGAGGCCTACGAGCAGTACTTC.